This TCR beta chain was found in a study of identical twins. Findings of the study overall: Excess sharing by twins proved weaker in beta out-of-frame sequences.

TCRdb re-derived calls from the 5' RACE reads in MiXCR, one entry per CDR3 protein. The table has approximately 590,000 distinct CDR3 sequences, over 8.5% seen once. A note on this clonotype: What it recognizes is unknown.

CDR3 length equals 15 residues. Trimming removed 6 bases at V and 4 bases at J, with 19 bases between. CDR1 and CDR2 (germline): SQVTM, ANQGSEA. The same sample was also studied in work on yellow fever vaccine responses in identical twins.

This chain links TRBV29-1 with TRBJ2-1; possibly TRBD2 for D (7 bases). This clonotype was obtained from a woman younger than 35 in good health. The sequenced material came from PBMCs. The CDR3 sequence is CSVRGGGLVYNEQFF. The CDR3 coding sequence is TGCAGCGTGCGGGGCGGGGGCCTCGTTTACAATGAGCAGTTCTTC.